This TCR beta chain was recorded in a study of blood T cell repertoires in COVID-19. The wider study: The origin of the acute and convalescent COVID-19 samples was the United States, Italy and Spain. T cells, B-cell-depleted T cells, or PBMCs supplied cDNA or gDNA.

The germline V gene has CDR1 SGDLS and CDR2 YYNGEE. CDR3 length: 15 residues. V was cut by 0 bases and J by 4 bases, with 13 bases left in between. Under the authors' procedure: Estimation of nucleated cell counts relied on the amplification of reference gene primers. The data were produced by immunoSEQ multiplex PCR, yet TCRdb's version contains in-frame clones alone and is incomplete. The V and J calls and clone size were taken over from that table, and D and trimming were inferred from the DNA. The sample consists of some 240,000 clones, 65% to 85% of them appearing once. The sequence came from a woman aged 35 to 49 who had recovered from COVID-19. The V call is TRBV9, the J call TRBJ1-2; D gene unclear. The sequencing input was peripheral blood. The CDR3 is CASSVVPGGLYGYTF. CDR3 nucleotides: TGTGCCAGCAGCGTAGTACCTGGAGGGCTCTATGGCTACACCTTC.